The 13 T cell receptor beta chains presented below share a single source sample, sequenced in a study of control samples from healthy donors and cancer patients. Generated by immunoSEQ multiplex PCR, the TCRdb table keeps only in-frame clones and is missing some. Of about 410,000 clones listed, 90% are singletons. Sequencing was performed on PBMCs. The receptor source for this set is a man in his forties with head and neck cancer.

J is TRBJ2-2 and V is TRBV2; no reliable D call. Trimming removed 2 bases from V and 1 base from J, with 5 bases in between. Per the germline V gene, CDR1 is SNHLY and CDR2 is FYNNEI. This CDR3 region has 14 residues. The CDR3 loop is CASSELGNTGELFF. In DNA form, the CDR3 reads TGTGCCAGCAGTGAACTCGGGAACACCGGGGAGCTGTTTTTT.

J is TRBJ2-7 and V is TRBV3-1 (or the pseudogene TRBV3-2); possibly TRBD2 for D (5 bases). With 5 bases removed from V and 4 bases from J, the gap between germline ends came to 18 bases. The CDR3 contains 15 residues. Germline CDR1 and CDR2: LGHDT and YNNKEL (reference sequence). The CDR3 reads CASSSSRRSPYEQYF. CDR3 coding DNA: TGTGCCAGCAGCAGTTCACGGAGGTCCCCGTACGAGCAGTACTTC.

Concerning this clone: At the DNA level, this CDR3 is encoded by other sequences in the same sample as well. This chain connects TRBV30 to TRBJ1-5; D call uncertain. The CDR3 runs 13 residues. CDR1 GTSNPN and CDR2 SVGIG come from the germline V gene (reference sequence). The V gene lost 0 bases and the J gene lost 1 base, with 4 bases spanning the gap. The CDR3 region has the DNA TGTGCCTGGAGTGTACAAAGCAATCAGCCCCAGCATTTT. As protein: CAWSVQSNQPQHF.

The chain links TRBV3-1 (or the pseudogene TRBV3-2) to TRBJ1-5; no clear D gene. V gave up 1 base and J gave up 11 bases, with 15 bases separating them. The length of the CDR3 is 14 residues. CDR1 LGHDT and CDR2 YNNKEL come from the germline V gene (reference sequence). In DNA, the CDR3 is TGTGCCAGCAGCCAAGGGTGGGATATCAGCACCCAGCATTTT. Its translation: CASSQGWDISTQHF.

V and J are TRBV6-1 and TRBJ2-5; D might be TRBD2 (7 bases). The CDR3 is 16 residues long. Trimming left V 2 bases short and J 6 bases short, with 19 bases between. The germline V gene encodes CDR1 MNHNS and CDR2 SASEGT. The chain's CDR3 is CASSERTGGGKQTQYF. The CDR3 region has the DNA TGTGCCAGCAGTGAAAGGACGGGGGGCGGGAAACAGACCCAGTACTTC.

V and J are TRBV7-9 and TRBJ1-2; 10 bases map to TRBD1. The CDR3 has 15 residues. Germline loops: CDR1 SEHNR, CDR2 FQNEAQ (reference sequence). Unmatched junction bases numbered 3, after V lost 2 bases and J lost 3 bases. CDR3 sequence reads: CASSLKGTGDYGYTF. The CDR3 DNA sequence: TGTGCCAGCAGCTTAAAGGGGACAGGGGACTATGGCTACACCTTC.

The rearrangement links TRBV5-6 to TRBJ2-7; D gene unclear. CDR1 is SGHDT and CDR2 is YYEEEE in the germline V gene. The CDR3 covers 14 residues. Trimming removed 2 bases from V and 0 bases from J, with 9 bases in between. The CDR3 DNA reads TGTGCCAGCAGCTTTGATGATAGCTCCTACGAGCAGTACTTC. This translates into CASSFDDSSYEQYF.

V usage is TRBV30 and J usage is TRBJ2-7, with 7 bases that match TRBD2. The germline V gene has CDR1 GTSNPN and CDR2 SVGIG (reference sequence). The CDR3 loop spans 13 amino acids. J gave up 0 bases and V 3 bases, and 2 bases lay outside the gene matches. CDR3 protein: CAWSGGSSYEQYF. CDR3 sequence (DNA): TGTGCCTGGAGCGGGGGGAGCTCCTACGAGCAGTACTTC. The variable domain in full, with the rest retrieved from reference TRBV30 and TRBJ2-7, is SQTIHQWPATLVQPVGSPLSLECTVEGTSNPNLYWYRQAAGRGLQLLFYSVGIGQISSEVPQNLSASRPQDRQFILSSKKLLLSDSGFYLCAWSGGSSYEQYFGPGTRLTVT.

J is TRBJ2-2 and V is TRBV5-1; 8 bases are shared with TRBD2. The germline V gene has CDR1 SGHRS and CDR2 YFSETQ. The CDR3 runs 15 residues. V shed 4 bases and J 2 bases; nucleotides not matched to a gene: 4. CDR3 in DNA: TGCGCCAGCAGCGTTAGCGGGATCAACACCGGGGAGCTGTTTTTT. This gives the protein CASSVSGINTGELFF.

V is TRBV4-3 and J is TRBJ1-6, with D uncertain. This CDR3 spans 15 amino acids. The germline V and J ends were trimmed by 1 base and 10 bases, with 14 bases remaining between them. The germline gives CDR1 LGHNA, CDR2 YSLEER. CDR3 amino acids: CASSQGLPGESPLHF. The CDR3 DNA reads TGCGCCAGCAGCCAAGGACTTCCCGGAGAGTCACCCCTCCACTTT.

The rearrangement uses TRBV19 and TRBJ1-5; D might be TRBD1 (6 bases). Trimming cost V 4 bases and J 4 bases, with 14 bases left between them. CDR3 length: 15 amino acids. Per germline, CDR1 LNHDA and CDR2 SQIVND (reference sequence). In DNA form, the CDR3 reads TGTGCCAGTAGTACTACAGGGAAGACAAATCAGCCCCAGCATTTT. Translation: CASSTTGKTNQPQHF. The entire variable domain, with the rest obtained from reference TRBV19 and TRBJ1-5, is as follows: DGGITQSPKYLFRKEGQNVTLSCEQNLNHDAMYWYRQDPGQGLRLIYYSQIVNDFQKGDIAEGYSVSREKKESFPLTVTSAQKNPTAFYLCASSTTGKTNQPQHFGDGTRLSIL.

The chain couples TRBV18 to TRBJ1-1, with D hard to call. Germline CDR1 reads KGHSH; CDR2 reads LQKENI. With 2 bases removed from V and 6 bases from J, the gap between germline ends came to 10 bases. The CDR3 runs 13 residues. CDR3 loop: CASSPSRQAEAFF. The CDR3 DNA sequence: TGTGCCAGCTCACCAAGTCGGCAGGCTGAAGCTTTCTTT. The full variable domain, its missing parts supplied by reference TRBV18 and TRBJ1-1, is NAGVMQNPRHLVRRRGQEARLRCSPMKGHSHVYWYRQLPEEGLKFMVYLQKENIIDESGMPKERFSAEFPKEGPSILRIQQVVRGDSAAYFCASSPSRQAEAFFGQGTRLTVV.

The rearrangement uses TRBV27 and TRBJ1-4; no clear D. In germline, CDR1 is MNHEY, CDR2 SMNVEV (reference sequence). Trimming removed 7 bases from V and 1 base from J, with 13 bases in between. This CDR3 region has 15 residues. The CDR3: CASKVSRETNEKLFF. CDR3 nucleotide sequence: TGTGCCAGCAAAGTCTCACGAGAAACTAATGAAAAACTGTTTTTT.